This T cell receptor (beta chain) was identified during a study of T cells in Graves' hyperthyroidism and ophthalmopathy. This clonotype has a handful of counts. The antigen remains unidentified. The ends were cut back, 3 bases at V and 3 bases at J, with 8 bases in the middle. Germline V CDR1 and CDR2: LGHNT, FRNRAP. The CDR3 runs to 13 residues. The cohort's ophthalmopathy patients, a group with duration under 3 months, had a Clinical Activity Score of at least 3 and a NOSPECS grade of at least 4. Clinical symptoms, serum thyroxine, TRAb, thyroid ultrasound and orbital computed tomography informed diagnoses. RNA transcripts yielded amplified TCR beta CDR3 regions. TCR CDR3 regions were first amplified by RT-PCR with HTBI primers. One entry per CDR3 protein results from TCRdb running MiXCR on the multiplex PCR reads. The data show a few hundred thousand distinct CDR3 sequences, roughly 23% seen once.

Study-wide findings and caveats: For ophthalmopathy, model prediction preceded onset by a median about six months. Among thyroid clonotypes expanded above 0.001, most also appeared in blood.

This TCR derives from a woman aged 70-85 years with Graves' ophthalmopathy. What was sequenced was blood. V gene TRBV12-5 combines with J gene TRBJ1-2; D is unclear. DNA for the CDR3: TGTGCTAGTGGTTTCGATACCGACTATGGCTACACCTTC. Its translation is CASGFDTDYGYTF.